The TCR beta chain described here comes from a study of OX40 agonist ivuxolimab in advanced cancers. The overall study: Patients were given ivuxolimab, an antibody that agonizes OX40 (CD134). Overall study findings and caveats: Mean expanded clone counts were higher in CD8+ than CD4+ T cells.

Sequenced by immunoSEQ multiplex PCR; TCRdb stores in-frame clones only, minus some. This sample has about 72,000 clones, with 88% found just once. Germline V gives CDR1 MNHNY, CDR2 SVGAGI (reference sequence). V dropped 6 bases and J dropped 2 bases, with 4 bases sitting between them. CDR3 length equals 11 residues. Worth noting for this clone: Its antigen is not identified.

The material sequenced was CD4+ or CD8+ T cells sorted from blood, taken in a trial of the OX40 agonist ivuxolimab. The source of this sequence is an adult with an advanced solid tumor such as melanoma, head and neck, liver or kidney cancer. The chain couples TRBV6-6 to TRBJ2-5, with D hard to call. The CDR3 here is CASRFQETQYF. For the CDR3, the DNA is TGTGCCAGCAGATTTCAAGAGACCCAGTACTTC.